This TCR beta chain was recovered during a study of T cell responses to AZD1222 COVID-19 vaccine. The repertoire was sequenced with immunoSEQ multiplex PCR; TCRdb's copy has only in-frame clones and lacks some. The table records around 150,000 clones, roughly nine tenths of them present only once. The J segment lost 7 bases and the V segment lost 6 bases, leaving 0 bases of the junction unmatched. From germline, CDR1 is LNHDA and CDR2 SQIVND (reference sequence). The CDR3 is made up of 11 amino acids. General observations from the study: Only a handful of AZD1222 recipients tested seropositive at baseline. Across spike, vaccine-associated CD4 TCRs were found, dominant at 160-218 and 743-854.

Of note for this clone: The antigen is not known.

The source of this sequence is an adult who received the AZD1222 COVID-19 vaccine. The chain employs TRBV19 and TRBJ2-1, with 7 nucleotides matching TRBD2. The starting material was peripheral blood, obtained 28 days after the second AZD1222 dose. CDR3 sequence (DNA): TGTGCCAGTAGACTAGCGAATGAGCAGTTCTTC. As protein: CASRLANEQFF. Supplemented by reference TRBV19 and TRBJ2-1, the full variable domain reads DGGITQSPKYLFRKEGQNVTLSCEQNLNHDAMYWYRQDPGQGLRLIYYSQIVNDFQKGDIAEGYSVSREKKESFPLTVTSAQKNPTAFYLCASRLANEQFFGPGTRLTVL.